This T cell receptor (beta chain) was recovered during a study of shared clonotypes between healthy human individuals. This clone has just one count. Its antigen is not identified. TCRdb's table, derived via immunoSEQ multiplex PCR, lists solely in-frame clones and lacks some. The sample records approximately 640,000 clones, roughly 70% being singletons. Points from the study as a whole: Tissue TCR repertoires likely differ from these blood-only repertoires. Against clonotypes common to all four donors, non-shared ones had lower generation probabilities.

Researchers partitioned CD4+ cells into CD45RA+ naive and CD45RA-negative memory subsets. The sample taken for sequencing was memory CD4+ T cells sorted from blood. Subset defined: CD45RA-negative fraction. The receptor was derived from a woman aged 25 to 45 in good health.

In nucleotides, the CDR3 is TGTGCCAGCAGTTCCCGACGGGCGGGGGGTAACCTCTACGAGCAGTACTTC. It specifies CASSSRRAGGNLYEQYF. J is TRBJ2-7 and V is TRBV27, with 8 nucleotides matching TRBD2. This CDR3 is built from 17 residues. With V trimmed by 4 bases and J by 3 bases, 14 bases remained unmatched. Germline V gene data show CDR1 as MNHEY and CDR2 as SMNVEV (reference sequence).